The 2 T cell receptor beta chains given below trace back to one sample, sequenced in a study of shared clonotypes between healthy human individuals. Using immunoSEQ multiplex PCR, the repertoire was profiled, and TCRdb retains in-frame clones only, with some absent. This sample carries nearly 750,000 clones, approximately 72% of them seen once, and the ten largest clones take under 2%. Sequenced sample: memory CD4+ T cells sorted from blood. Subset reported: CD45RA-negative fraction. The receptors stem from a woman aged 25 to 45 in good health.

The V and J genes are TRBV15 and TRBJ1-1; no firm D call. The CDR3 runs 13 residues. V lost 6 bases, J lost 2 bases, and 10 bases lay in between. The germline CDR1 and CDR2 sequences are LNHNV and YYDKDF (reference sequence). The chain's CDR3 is CATSRYKNTEAFF. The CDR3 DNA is TGTGCCACCAGTAGGTATAAAAACACTGAAGCTTTCTTT. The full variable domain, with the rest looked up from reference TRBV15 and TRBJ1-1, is DAMVIQNPRYQVTQFGKPVTLSCSQTLNHNVMYWYQQKSSQAPKLLFHYYDKDFNNEADTPDNFQSRRPNTSFCFLDIRSPGLGDTAMYLCATSRYKNTEAFFGQGTRLTVV.

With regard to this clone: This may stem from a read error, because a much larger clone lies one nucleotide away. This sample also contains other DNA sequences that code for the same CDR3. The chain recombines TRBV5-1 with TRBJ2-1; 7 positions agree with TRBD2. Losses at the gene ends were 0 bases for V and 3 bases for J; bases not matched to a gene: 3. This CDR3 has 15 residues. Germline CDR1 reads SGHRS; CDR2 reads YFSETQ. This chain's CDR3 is CASSLEASGYNEQFF. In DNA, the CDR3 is TGCGCCAGCAGCTTGGAGGCTAGCGGCTACAATGAGCAGTTCTTC.